The 4 T cell receptor beta chains in this list originate from one sample, sequenced in a study of CXCR3-negative and CXCR3-positive naive CD8 T cells. Via 5' RACE with UMI labels, TRB cDNA libraries were prepared. TCRdb processed the 5' RACE reads again and assigns one entry to each CDR3 protein, with no DNA. This table lists 100,000 to 150,000 distinct CDR3 sequences. Sequencing was performed on naive CXCR3- CD8+ T cells from blood. Stated subset: CD45RO-CCR7+CD27+CD95- naive CD8+ T cells lacking CXCR3 (TNR3-). The receptor source for this set is a human donor in good health. Some clones in this sample may be carry-over from other donors' samples.

The rearrangement uses TRBV2 and TRBJ2-1; TCRdb names TRBD1, which stays unverified in the absence of DNA. Germline V gene sequence: CDR1 SNHLY, CDR2 FYNNEI. This CDR3 spans 14 amino acids. The CDR3 here is CASSRDTSYNEQFF.

The chain links TRBV5-5 to TRBJ1-2; TCRdb's D call, TRBD1, is unchecked because there is no DNA. CDR1 is SGHKS, CDR2 YYEKEE, per germline (reference sequence). The CDR3 contains 14 residues. CDR3: CASSLVGTRYGYTF.

The chain employs TRBV29-1 and TRBJ2-5; no DNA is available, so the TRBD2 call from TCRdb remains unchecked. The length of the CDR3 is 13 residues. In germline, CDR1 is SQVTM, CDR2 ANQGSEA. CDR3: CSVSGLVGETQYF.

The chain employs TRBV4-3 and TRBJ2-1. Germline CDR1 reads LGHNA; CDR2 reads YSLEER. The CDR3 spans 16 residues. CDR3 region: CASSQGVSSSYNEQFF.